The clone carrying this T cell receptor beta chain occurred a few times. Its target is not known. Per sample, the assay covered 80,000 to 100,000 TCR templates. Measured with immunoSEQ multiplex PCR; TCRdb has only the in-frame clones, and not every one. The sample comprises roughly 100,000 clones, about 93% of which are singletons, and approximately 0.58% rests with the top ten. Germline CDR1 and CDR2: SGHDT and YYEEEE. The V end lost 2 bases, the J end lost 10 bases, and 10 bases lay between the germline ends. The CDR3 contains 12 residues. The data stem from a study of siplizumab effects on memory and regulatory T cells. Study results and caveats: Siplizumab significantly lowered the alloreactive sequences that could be traced to unstimulated CD4+ memory cells. The alloresponse seemed to draw substantially on naive T cells, which appeared more diverse than memory cells. Proof of suppressive function in proliferating Tregs from siplizumab cultures was not established.

This TCR came from a human donor in good health. This chain links TRBV5-6 with TRBJ2-1; D gene uncertain. The source material was Tregs sorted from blood. In nucleotides, the CDR3 is TGTGCCAGCAGCTTTGCTAGTTCCGAGCAGTTCTTC. It encodes CASSFASSEQFF.